This T cell receptor beta chain was sequenced in a study of neoadjuvant anti-PD-1 for oral cavity cancer. Whole-study findings and limits: Higher pretreatment blood Treg/Th17 ratios correlated with higher pretreatment blood and lower post-treatment tumor TCRbeta clonality.

TCRdb's table, derived via immunoSEQ multiplex PCR, lists solely in-frame clones and lacks some. The sample has about 9,300 clones; 65% to 80% are singletons. This clone was seen a handful of times. Its antigen is unknown. The CDR3 is 14 amino acids. In germline, CDR1 is SGHVS, CDR2 FQNEAQ. Trimming pared 1 base from V and 4 bases from J, leaving 8 bases between. The TCR was taken from a person between 40 and 80 years old with oral cavity squamous cell carcinoma. The starting material was tumor tissue, obtained before nivolumab (anti-PD-1) treatment. The chain carries TRBV7-8 and TRBJ2-1, with D hard to call. CDR3 DNA sequence: TGTGCCAGCAGCTTAGGAGCGTGGTACAATGAGCAGTTCTTC. It yields the protein CASSLGAWYNEQFF.